This TCR beta chain originates from a study of T cells in localized non-small cell lung cancer. Study-level findings and limits: Increased T cell density in blood showed an association with longer overall survival. Median approximately 50 top-100 tumor clones were shared with paired adjacent lung. As only one tumor region underwent sequencing, heterogeneity remains possible. Uninvolved adjacent lung had higher T cell clonality than tumor and all other tissues.

As to this clone: What it binds is not known.

V lost 0 bases, J lost 8 bases, and 1 base stayed unmatched. CDR3 length: 15 amino acids. Germline-derived CDR1 and CDR2 are LGHNA and YNFKEQ. Profiled with immunoSEQ multiplex PCR; TCRdb holds only in-frame clones, not every one. The top ten clones hold roughly 9.5% of a sample with about 24,000 clones, roughly 88% of them seen once. This sequence originates from a woman between 35 and 70 years old with stage III lung adenocarcinoma. The sample in question was peripheral blood mononuclear cells, obtained before any cancer treatment. J is TRBJ1-6 and V is TRBV4-2; 10 positions agree with TRBD1. DNA of the CDR3: TGTGCCAGCAGCCAAGAAGGGACAGGGGATTCACCCCTCCACTTT. Its translation is CASSQEGTGDSPLHF.